The 16 T cell receptor beta chains below all came from one sample that was sequenced in a study of identical twins. TCRdb analysed the 5' RACE reads with MiXCR anew, one entry per CDR3 protein. This table holds some 570,000 distinct CDR3 sequences, approximately 20% found once. These data were also filed under a second study, of yellow fever vaccine responses in identical twins.

The material sequenced was CD4+ T cells sorted from blood. Receptor source: a woman between 18 and 30 years old in good health.

A few counts support this clonotype. This chain links TRBV7-9 with TRBJ1-1, with D unresolved. Looked up from germline, CDR1 is SEHNR and CDR2 is FQNEAQ (reference sequence). This CDR3 comprises 12 residues. The V and J ends lost 4 bases and 6 bases respectively, with 9 bases between them. The DNA of the CDR3 is TGTGCCAGCAGCTACGACCACTCTGAAGCTTTCTTT. Encoded protein: CASSYDHSEAFF.

This clonotype has a handful of counts. This chain joins TRBV2 and TRBJ2-1, with 8 bases aligning to TRBD2. The length of the CDR3 is 18 residues. In germline, CDR1 is SNHLY, CDR2 FYNNEI. Germline trimming cut 6 bases from V and 4 bases from J; bases unmatched to any gene: 17. The CDR3 DNA is TGTGCCAGCAGCCGCAGGGCCCCGGGGGGACTAGAGTACAATGAGCAGTTCTTC. Translating it yields CASSRRAPGGLEYNEQFF.

The table lists this clonotype with a few counts. The chain has TRBV9 and TRBJ2-2; D gene unclear. Trimming removed 0 bases at V and 2 bases at J, with 5 bases between. The CDR3 covers 14 residues. CDR1 SGDLS and CDR2 YYNGEE come from the germline V gene. CDR3 DNA sequence: TGTGCCAGCAGCGTAGGGCCAAACACCGGGGAGCTGTTTTTT. This translates into CASSVGPNTGELFF.

The rearrangement uses TRBV20-1 and TRBJ1-6; D unresolved. V was shortened by 1 base and J by 0 bases, with 7 bases between the two germline ends. CDR3 length: 15 residues. Germline V lookup: CDR1 DFQATT, CDR2 SNEGSKA (reference sequence). DNA for the CDR3: TGCAGTGCTAGAGTGGGGAGCTCCTATAATTCACCCCTCCACTTT. This codes for CSARVGSSYNSPLHF.

The chain is built from TRBV10-3 and TRBJ2-7; D remains ambiguous. The CDR3 has 11 amino acids. Germline V gene data show CDR1 as ENHRY and CDR2 as SYGVKD. V lost 6 bases and J lost 2, with 5 bases in between. The CDR3 DNA sequence: TGTGCCATCAGGGGGACCTACGAGCAGTACTTC. It encodes CAIRGTYEQYF.

The J gene is TRBJ2-2, the V gene TRBV28, with TRBD2 as a possible D gene (5 bases). Germline lookup yields CDR1 MDHEN and CDR2 SYDVKM. CDR3 length: 14 residues. V was shortened by 8 bases and J by 5 bases, with 15 bases between the two germline ends. CDR3 in amino acids: CASGVLDDTGELFF. Written as DNA, the CDR3 is TGTGCCAGCGGGGTACTAGATGATACCGGGGAGCTGTTTTTT.

This clonotype was counted a few times. One junction end disagrees with the germline gene, perhaps due to a read error. The V and J genes are TRBV12-3 or TRBV12-4 and TRBJ1-1; D is possibly TRBD1 (5 bases). This CDR3 has 15 amino acids. CDR3 DNA: TGTGCCAGCAGCCGCCGGGGGGAAGGGAACACTGAAGTTTTCTTT. Translation: CASSRRGEGNTEVFF.

This rearrangement joins TRBV20-1 to TRBJ2-1; 11 bases align to TRBD2. CDR3 size: 17 residues. V trimming: 6 bases; J trimming: 4 bases; junction bases outside the gene matches: 14. The germline CDR1 and CDR2 sequences are DFQATT and SNEGSKA (reference sequence). Here the CDR3 DNA reads TGCAGTGCCAAGCTGTCCTTAGCGGGAGGGCCTTACAATGAGCAGTTCTTC. It yields the protein CSAKLSLAGGPYNEQFF.

The chain uses TRBV2 and TRBJ2-6; 7 positions agree with TRBD1. The ends lost 3 bases at V and 0 bases at J; junction bases unmatched: 20. CDR1 is SNHLY, CDR2 FYNNEI, per germline. There are 22 residues in the CDR3. The CDR3 DNA is TGTGCCAGCAGTGATTTGTCGTCCACCGGGACAGAAGAAAACTCTGGGGCCAACGTCCTGACTTTC. Translation: CASSDLSSTGTEENSGANVLTF.

V is TRBV2 and J is TRBJ2-1; D gene unclear. Trimming left V 5 bases short and J 7 bases short, with 6 bases between. The germline V gene has CDR1 SNHLY and CDR2 FYNNEI. This CDR3 has 11 amino acids. In DNA, the CDR3 is TGTGCCAGCAGTTATGCTAATGAGCAGTTCTTC. Protein product: CASSYANEQFF. Full variable domain (remainder filled in from reference TRBV2 and TRBJ2-1): EPEVTQTPSHQVTQMGQEVILRCVPISNHLYFYWYRQILGQKVEFLVSFYNNEISEKSEIFDDQFSVERPDGSNFTLKIRSTKLEDSAMYFCASSYANEQFFGPGTRLTVL.

This clonotype showed up just once. This chain connects TRBV4-2 to TRBJ2-5, with a weak D call TRBD1 (6 bases). The V end was cut by 4 bases, the J end by 5 bases, with 17 bases between. Germline V gives CDR1 LGHNA, CDR2 YNFKEQ. The CDR3 totals 15 residues. CDR3 residues: CASSRSDQGLETQYF. The CDR3 DNA reads as TGTGCCAGCAGCCGAAGTGATCAGGGGCTGGAGACCCAGTACTTC.

The chain joins TRBV3-1 to TRBJ2-4, with 8 bases aligning to TRBD2. Germline lookup yields CDR1 LGHDT and CDR2 YNNKEL (reference sequence). The CDR3 spans 14 residues. V lost 3 bases and J lost 9; bases outside the gene matches: 7. This CDR3 reads CASSQRGEGGIQYF. The CDR3 DNA reads TGTGCCAGCAGCCAGCGGGGGGAAGGGGGCATTCAGTACTTC.

The chain has TRBV6-1 and TRBJ2-1, with D possibly being TRBD2 (5 bases). The CDR3 has 13 residues. V gave up 0 bases and J gave up 10 bases, with 10 bases separating them. Germline-derived CDR1 and CDR2 are MNHNS and SASEGT. CDR3 DNA: TGTGCCAGCAGTGAAGCTCGACCGGGGGAGCAGTTCTTC. Translation: CASSEARPGEQFF.

The CDR3 DNA is TGTGCCAGCAGCTTGGTGGCTAGAATTTGGGCTTACAATGAGCAGTTCTTC. Translating it yields CASSLVARIWAYNEQFF. This rearrangement joins TRBV5-5 to TRBJ2-1; no reliable D call. Germline assignment: CDR1 SGHKS and CDR2 YYEKEE (reference sequence). The CDR3 totals 17 residues. Trimming removed 0 bases from V and 4 bases from J, with 17 bases in between.

V usage is TRBV7-6 and J usage is TRBJ1-1; a possible D gene is TRBD1 (5 bases). V was pared by 5 bases and J by 4 bases, with 14 bases between. Germline V gene sequence: CDR1 SGHVS, CDR2 FNYEAQ. The CDR3 contains 14 residues. The CDR3 coding sequence is TGTGCCAGCAGCCCCCAGGACACCGGCACTGAAGCTTTCTTT. This translates into CASSPQDTGTEAFF. The whole variable domain, filled in from reference TRBV7-6 and TRBJ1-1, reads GAGVSQSPRYKVTKRGQDVALRCDPISGHVSLYWYRQALGQGPEFLTYFNYEAQQDKSGLPNDRFSAERPEGSISTLTIQRTEQRDSAMYRCASSPQDTGTEAFFGQGTRLTVV.

This clonotype was recorded a few times. CDR3 in DNA: TGCGCCAGCAGCTTGGAGTCACAGGGGGCCTCCTACGAGCAGTACTTC. This codes for CASSLESQGASYEQYF. V usage is TRBV5-1 and J usage is TRBJ2-7; 9 nucleotides line up with TRBD1. Germline CDR1 reads SGHRS; CDR2 reads YFSETQ. The trim removed 0 bases at V and 0 bases at J, leaving 4 bases unmatched. The CDR3 is made up of 16 amino acids.